The T cell receptor (beta chain) described here comes from a study of T cell responses to AZD1222 COVID-19 vaccine. V lost 1 base and J lost 6, with 13 bases in between. The length of the CDR3 is 14 residues. Germline V gives CDR1 SEHNR, CDR2 FQNEAQ (reference sequence). Only in-frame clones appear in the TCRdb table, and some are missing; sequencing was by immunoSEQ multiplex PCR. Found here are over 100,000 clones, around 94% of them singletons; the top ten hold approximately 7%. Turning to this clone: As yet, its antigen is unknown.

Broader study findings: Reportedly, nearly half of unique spike TCRs recognized epitopes outside B.1.351/B.1.1.7 mutations. White British people made up most donors, females outnumbered males, and clonal diversity was possibly underestimated.

This TCR was sampled from an adult in good health. The J gene is TRBJ2-7, the V gene TRBV7-9; D may be TRBD2 (5 bases). This specimen consisted of peripheral blood, obtained on day 0 of AZD1222 vaccination. The CDR3 DNA is TGTGCCAGCAGCTTAGAACTAGGGTCAGGCGAGCAGTACTTC. Residues: CASSLELGSGEQYF.